This TCR beta chain was sequenced during a study of blood T cell repertoires in COVID-19. Germline V lookup: CDR1 MNHEY, CDR2 SVGAGI. V was pared by 4 bases and J by 1 base, with 11 bases between. CDR3 length equals 15 residues. Using immunoSEQ multiplex PCR, the repertoire was profiled, and TCRdb retains in-frame clones only, with some absent. The sample lists about 270,000 clones, 88% seen once, with around 3% in the top ten. V is TRBV6-5 and J is TRBJ1-5; TRBD1 is a possible D gene (5 bases). This sequence was found in a woman between 45 and 60 years old who had recovered from COVID-19. Material for sequencing was PBMCs or T cells enriched from blood (not recorded which). The CDR3 protein is CASSFRQTSNQPQHF. CDR3 DNA: TGTGCCAGCAGTTTCAGACAGACGAGCAATCAGCCCCAGCATTTT.